This T cell receptor (beta chain) was recovered during a study of T cell responses to AZD1222 COVID-19 vaccine. Regarding the study as a whole: Variant regions that are unmutated are reportedly the target of nearly half of spike-specific TCRs.

Comments on this clone: Antigen unknown.

The CDR3 length is 15 residues. The V gene's germline CDR1 is SNHLY and CDR2 FYNNEI. V trimming: 4 bases; J trimming: 4 bases; junction bases outside the gene matches: 3. Assay used: immunoSEQ multiplex PCR; TCRdb lists only in-frame clones, some missing. This sample has around 150,000 clones, with approximately 89% found just once. This TCR was sampled from an adult who received the AZD1222 COVID-19 vaccine. The sequencing used peripheral blood, collected 28 days after the second AZD1222 dose. This sequence joins TRBV2 and TRBJ2-2, with TRBD2 matching over 10 bases. Written as DNA, the CDR3 is TGTGCCAGCAGTGTAGCGGGGGGCTTCACCGGGGAGCTGTTTTTT. It translates to CASSVAGGFTGELFF.